This TCR beta chain appears in the sequencing data of a study of blood T cells in healthy people across ages. It was with a sample-barcoded 5' primer and a J-beta primer mix that a second PCR of roughly 6 to 12 cycles was run. Every sample returned 2.5 million or more CDR3-containing paired-end reads. MiXCR, run by TCRdb on the 5' RACE reads, gives a single entry per CDR3 protein. The sample includes approximately 900,000 distinct CDR3 sequences, about 44% of them seen just once. As concerns this clonotype: Its target is not known.

The CDR3 extends over 16 amino acids. The V end was cut by 6 bases, the J end by 7 bases, with 19 bases between. Study-level findings and limits: TCR beta diversity, measured per million T cells, fell in a roughly linear way with age. Long-lived donors carried more naive CD4+ cells and greater diversity than aged donors. The study regarded diversity estimates from one million T cells as underestimates.

This TCR was sampled from a young man in good health. This chain links TRBV12-3 or TRBV12-4 with TRBJ1-6, with D hard to call. Sequences were obtained from blood. For the CDR3, the DNA is TGTGCCAGCAGCCTCACCGCCGGATCAGGAAATTCACCCCTCCACTTT. Amino acid sequence: CASSLTAGSGNSPLHF.